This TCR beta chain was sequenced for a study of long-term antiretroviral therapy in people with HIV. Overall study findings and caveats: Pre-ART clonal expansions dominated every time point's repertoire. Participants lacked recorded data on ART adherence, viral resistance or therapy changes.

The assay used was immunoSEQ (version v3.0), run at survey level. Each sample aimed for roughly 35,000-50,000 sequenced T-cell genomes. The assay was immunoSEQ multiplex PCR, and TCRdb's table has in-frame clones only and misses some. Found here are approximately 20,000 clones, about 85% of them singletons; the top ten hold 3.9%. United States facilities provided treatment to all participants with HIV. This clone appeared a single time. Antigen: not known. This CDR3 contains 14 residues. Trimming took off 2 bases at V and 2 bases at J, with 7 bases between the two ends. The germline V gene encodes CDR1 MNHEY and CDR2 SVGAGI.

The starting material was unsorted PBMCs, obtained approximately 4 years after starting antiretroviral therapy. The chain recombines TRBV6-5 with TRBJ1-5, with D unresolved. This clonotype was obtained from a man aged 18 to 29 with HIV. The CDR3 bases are TGTGCCAGCAGTTACCGGGAGGGCAATCAGCCCCAGCATTTT. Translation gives CASSYREGNQPQHF.